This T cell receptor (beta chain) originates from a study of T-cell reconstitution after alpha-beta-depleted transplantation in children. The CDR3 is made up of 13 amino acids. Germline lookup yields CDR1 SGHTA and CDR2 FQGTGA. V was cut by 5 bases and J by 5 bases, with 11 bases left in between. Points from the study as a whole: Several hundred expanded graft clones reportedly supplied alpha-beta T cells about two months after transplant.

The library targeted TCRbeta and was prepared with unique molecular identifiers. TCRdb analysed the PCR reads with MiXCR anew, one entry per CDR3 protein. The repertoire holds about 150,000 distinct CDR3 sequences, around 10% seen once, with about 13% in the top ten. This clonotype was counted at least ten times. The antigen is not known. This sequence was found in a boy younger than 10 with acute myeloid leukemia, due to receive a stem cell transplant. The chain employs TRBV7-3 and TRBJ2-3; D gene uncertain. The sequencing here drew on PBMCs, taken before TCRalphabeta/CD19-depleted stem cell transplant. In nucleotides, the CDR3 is TGTGCCAGCAGCCCGGTGGGCATAGATACGCAGTATTTT. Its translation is CASSPVGIDTQYF. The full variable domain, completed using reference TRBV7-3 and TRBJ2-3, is GAGVSQTPSNKVTEKGKYVELRCDPISGHTALYWYRQSLGQGPEFLIYFQGTGAADDSGLPNDRFFAVRPEGSVSTLKIQRTERGDSAVYLCASSPVGIDTQYFGPGTRLTVL.